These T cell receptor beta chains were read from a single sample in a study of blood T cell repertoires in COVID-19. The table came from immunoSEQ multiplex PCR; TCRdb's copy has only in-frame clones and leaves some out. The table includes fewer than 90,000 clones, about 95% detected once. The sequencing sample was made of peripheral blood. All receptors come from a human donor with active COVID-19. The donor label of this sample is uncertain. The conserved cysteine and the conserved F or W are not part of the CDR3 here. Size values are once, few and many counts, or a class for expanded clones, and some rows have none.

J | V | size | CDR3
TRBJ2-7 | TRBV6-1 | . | ASSEAGGFYEQY
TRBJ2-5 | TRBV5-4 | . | ASSRATSESQETQY
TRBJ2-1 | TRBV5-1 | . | ASTWERGNEQF
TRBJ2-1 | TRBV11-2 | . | ASSSQGITYNEQF
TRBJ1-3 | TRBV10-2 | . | ASSAGTGGSGNTIY
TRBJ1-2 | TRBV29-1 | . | SVAPPGLGHGYT
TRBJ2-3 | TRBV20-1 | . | SASSGSGDTQY
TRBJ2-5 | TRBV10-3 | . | AVQPGQGQETQY
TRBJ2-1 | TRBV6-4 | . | ASSDFLGSREQF
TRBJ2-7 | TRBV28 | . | ASSSGQLRNEQY
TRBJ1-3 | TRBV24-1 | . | ATSGGANSGNTIY
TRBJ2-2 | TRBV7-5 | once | ARRSDGQKNTGELF
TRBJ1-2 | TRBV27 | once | ASSLSRGISGYT
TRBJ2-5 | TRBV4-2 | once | ASSQEGTGGETQY
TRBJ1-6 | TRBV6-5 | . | ASSYRTGHNSPLH
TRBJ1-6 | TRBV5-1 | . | ASSPLVGDVNSPLH
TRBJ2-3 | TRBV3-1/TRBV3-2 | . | ASSQYSGGGAADTQY
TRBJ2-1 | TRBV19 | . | ASSTTSGTPF
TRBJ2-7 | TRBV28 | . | ASSFLFEVTSGSTYEQY
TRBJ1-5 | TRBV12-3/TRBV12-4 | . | ASSLGGYQPQH
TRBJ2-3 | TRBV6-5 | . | ASRRLAGGGDTQY
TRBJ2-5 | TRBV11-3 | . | ASSLGDFPQETQY
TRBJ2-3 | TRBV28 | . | ASRAGGSTDTQY
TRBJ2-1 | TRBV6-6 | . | ASSYGGEQF
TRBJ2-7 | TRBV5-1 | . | ASSLAAQSEQY
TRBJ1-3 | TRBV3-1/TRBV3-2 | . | ASSLGSRLGGNTIY
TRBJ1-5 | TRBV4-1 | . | ASSQSTGINQPQH
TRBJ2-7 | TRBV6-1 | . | ASSEQIGWGQGSYEQY
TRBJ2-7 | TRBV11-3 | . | ASSLEAGREQY
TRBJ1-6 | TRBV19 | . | ASSFRVLRNSPLH
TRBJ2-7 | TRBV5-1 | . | ASSLGAGRDYEQY
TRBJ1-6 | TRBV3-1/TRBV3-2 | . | ASSQARGTDNSPLH
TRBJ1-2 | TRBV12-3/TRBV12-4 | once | ASSLAVNYGYT
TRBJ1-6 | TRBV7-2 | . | ASSLQGGFNPLH
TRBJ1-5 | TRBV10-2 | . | ASTRDRLNQPQH
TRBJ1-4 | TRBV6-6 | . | ASSYRRDEKLF
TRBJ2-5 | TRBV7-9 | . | ASSFKGASGTQY
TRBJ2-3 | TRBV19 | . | ASRTSGGPDGDTQY
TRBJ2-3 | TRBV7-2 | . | ASSFTPLARTDTQY
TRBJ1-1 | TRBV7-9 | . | ASSSPISTEAF
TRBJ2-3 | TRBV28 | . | ASNHRDKYTDTQY
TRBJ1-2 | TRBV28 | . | ATHGALRSYGYT
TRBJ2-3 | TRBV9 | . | ASSAGGWTDTQY
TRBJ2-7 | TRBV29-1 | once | SVGGSSFEQY
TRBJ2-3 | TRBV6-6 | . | ASREGLDTQY
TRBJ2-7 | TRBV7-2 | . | ASSHLAGGPNPEQY
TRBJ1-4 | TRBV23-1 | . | ASSPSGEVEKLF
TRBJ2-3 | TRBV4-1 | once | ASSQAPVGTDTQY
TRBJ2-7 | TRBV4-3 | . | ASSQDGQGFYEQY
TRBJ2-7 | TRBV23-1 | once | ASSVREQY
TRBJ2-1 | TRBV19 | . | ASSIAPSLAGGPIEQF
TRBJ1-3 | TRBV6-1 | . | ASSEMKGNTIY
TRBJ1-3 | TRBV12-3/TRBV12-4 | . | ASTRVSGNTIY
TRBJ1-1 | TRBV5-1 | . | ASSLSQQGRGTEAF
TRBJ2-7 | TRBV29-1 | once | SVRQGTHEQY
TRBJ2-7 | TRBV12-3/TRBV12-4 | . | ASRHREHEQY
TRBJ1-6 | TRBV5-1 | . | ASSLAGVSPLH
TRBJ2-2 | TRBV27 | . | ASSVSGRNTGELF
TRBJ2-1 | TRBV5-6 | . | ASSRQGMGQF